Each of the 24 T cell receptor beta chains below was sequenced from the same sample in a study of siplizumab effects on memory and regulatory T cells. Method: immunoSEQ multiplex PCR; TCRdb's copy keeps in-frame clones and lacks some. The sample holds fewer than 20,000 clones; approximately 46% are singletons and the top ten take around 5%. Cocultured for less than seven days at 37°C were the mixed lymphocyte reaction cells. Their antigen targets remain unknown. The sample comprised CFSE-low (dividing) CD4+ T cells sorted from an allogeneic mixed lymphocyte reaction. The receptor set was obtained from a human donor in good health; the cells came from an allogeneic mixed lymphocyte reaction.

This clone appeared a few times. The chain carries TRBV10-3 and TRBJ2-7; D is possibly TRBD1 (6 bases). V was cut by 6 bases and J by 2 bases, with 8 bases left in between. The V gene's germline CDR1 is ENHRY and CDR2 SYGVKD. The CDR3 totals 12 residues. The CDR3 protein is CAISGTPYEQYF. The DNA for the CDR3 is TGTGCCATCAGCGGGACACCCTACGAGCAGTACTTC.

This clone has just a few counts. The genes are TRBV28 and TRBJ1-2; no reliable D call. Germline V gene data show CDR1 as MDHEN and CDR2 as SYDVKM. V shed 2 bases and J shed 4 bases, with 5 bases lying between them. CDR3 length equals 12 residues. The CDR3 reads CASSLNGYGYTF. The CDR3 bases are TGTGCCAGCAGTTTAAACGGCTATGGCTACACCTTC.

This clone is medium-sized (0.01 to 0.1%) in the sample. The V call is TRBV28, the J call TRBJ1-1; no definite D call. Trimming stripped 8 bases from V and 0 bases from J, with 7 bases between. This CDR3 is built from 12 residues. CDR1 MDHEN and CDR2 SYDVKM come from the germline V gene. The CDR3 loop is CASALLNTEAFF. The CDR3 coding sequence is TGTGCCAGCGCCCTCTTGAACACTGAAGCTTTCTTT. Full variable domain (remainder filled in from reference TRBV28 and TRBJ1-1): DVKVTQSSRYLVKRTGEKVFLECVQDMDHENMFWYRQDPGLGLRLIYFSYDVKMKEKGDIPEGYSVSREKKERFSLILESASTNQTSMYLCASALLNTEAFFGQGTRLTVV.

The gene calls are TRBV6-5 and TRBJ1-1; D is undetermined. V lost 4 bases and J lost 2, with 8 bases in between. Germline CDR1 MNHEY, CDR2 SVGAGI. The CDR3 totals 13 residues. CDR3 loop: CASSFVSNTEAFF. In DNA, the CDR3 is TGTGCCAGCAGTTTCGTTTCCAACACTGAAGCTTTCTTT.

The chain combines TRBV15 with TRBJ1-4; TRBD1 is a possible D gene (6 bases). V lost 8 bases, J lost 0 bases, and 16 bases lay in between. The CDR3 runs to 16 residues. The germline V gene has CDR1 LNHNV and CDR2 YYDKDF (reference sequence). CDR3 amino acids: CATRSGDRTTNEKLFF. In DNA form, the CDR3 reads TGTGCCACCCGGAGCGGAGACAGGACAACTAATGAAAAACTGTTTTTT.

The sample holds a few counts of this clone. V gene TRBV30 combines with J gene TRBJ2-7, with D possibly called TRBD1 or TRBD2 (5 bases each). The CDR3 extends over 15 amino acids. Germline CDR1 reads GTSNPN; CDR2 reads SVGIG (reference sequence). V lost 3 bases to trimming and J lost 4 bases, with 19 bases between them. CDR3 DNA sequence: TGTGCCTGGAGCGCCCAGGGCCGGGGCTTTTACGAGCAGTACTTC. This codes for CAWSAQGRGFYEQYF.

CDR3 sequence: CASSFGTAGNTIYF. CDR3 DNA: TGTGCCAGCAGTTTCGGGACCGCTGGAAACACCATATATTTT. The chain has TRBV28 and TRBJ1-3, with D possibly matching TRBD1 (5 bases). Per the germline V gene, CDR1 is MDHEN and CDR2 is SYDVKM. The V gene lost 3 bases and the J gene lost 2 bases, with 8 bases spanning the gap. This CDR3 contains 14 residues.

The chain couples TRBV19 to TRBJ1-6; TRBD1 aligns across 8 bases. This CDR3 contains 15 residues. Germline trimming cut 6 bases from V and 10 bases from J; bases unmatched to any gene: 11. Germline V gives CDR1 LNHDA, CDR2 SQIVND (reference sequence). The CDR3 protein is CASRQGVWGYSPLHF. DNA of the CDR3: TGTGCCAGTAGACAGGGGGTTTGGGGCTACTCACCCCTCCACTTT.

The genes are TRBV28 and TRBJ1-6; D not certain. Trimming removed 8 bases from V and 5 bases from J, with 7 bases in between. The CDR3 is made up of 12 amino acids. Germline V gene lookup returns CDR1 MDHEN and CDR2 SYDVKM. The CDR3 nucleotides are TGTGCCAGCTACGGGAATAATTCACCCCTCCACTTT. Its translation is CASYGNNSPLHF.

This clone ranks as medium-sized. Other DNA variants within this sample encode the same CDR3. This sequence joins TRBV7-2 and TRBJ1-5, with D possibly TRBD1 on 6 matching bases. The CDR3 runs to 14 residues. Germline V gives CDR1 SGHTA, CDR2 FQGNSA. Trimming removed 5 bases at V and 2 bases at J, with 10 bases between. Here the CDR3 reads CASSLTGGNQPQHF. CDR3 DNA: TGTGCCAGCAGCCTGACAGGAGGCAATCAGCCCCAGCATTTT.

The sample holds a few counts of this clone. The chain has TRBV14 and TRBJ1-2; D not certain. V lost 1 base, J lost 0 bases, and 12 bases lay in between. Germline-derived CDR1 and CDR2 are SGHDN and FVKESK. The CDR3 consists of 16 residues. The CDR3 DNA sequence: TGTGCCAGCAGCCAAGGAACGGGATATACTAACTATGGCTACACCTTC. It translates to CASSQGTGYTNYGYTF.

By sample fraction, this clone is medium-sized. The chain joins TRBV18 to TRBJ1-2; TRBD1 matches at 10 bases. J lost 7 bases, V lost 3 bases, and 8 bases had no gene match. Looked up from germline, CDR1 is KGHSH and CDR2 is LQKENI. The CDR3 extends over 15 amino acids. The CDR3 DNA follows: TGTGCCAGCTCACCCGAGACAGGGGGCTCCAGTGGCTACACCTTC. Its translation: CASSPETGGSSGYTF.

This clone was recorded a few times. The gene calls are TRBV18 and TRBJ1-2; D is perhaps TRBD1 (5 bases). This CDR3 contains 13 residues. Looked up from germline, CDR1 is KGHSH and CDR2 is LQKENI. Trimming removed 5 bases from V and 2 bases from J, with 9 bases in between. The CDR3 coding sequence is TGTGCCAGCTCAACAGGACTCAACTATGGCTACACCTTC. This encodes CASSTGLNYGYTF.

In nucleotides, the CDR3 is TGTGCCAGCAGCTTAGGTCTAGCGGGGGCCGGAGAGACCCAGTACTTC. Translating gives CASSLGLAGAGETQYF. The chain couples TRBV7-2 to TRBJ2-5, with 10 bases aligning to TRBD2. Germline CDR1 and CDR2: SGHTA and FQGNSA. V gave up 1 base and J gave up 4 bases; unmatched junction bases: 6. The CDR3 covers 16 residues.

This clone appeared a few times. This chain uses TRBV19 with TRBJ2-7; 9 nucleotides match TRBD2. The CDR3 spans 15 residues. Looked up from germline, CDR1 is LNHDA and CDR2 is SQIVND (reference sequence). J was trimmed by 0 bases and V by 1 base; bases with no gene match: 1. The CDR3 DNA follows: TGTGCCAGTAGTATAGCTAGCGGGACCTCCTACGAGCAGTACTTC. It translates to CASSIASGTSYEQYF.

This chain uses TRBV18 with TRBJ1-2, with a possible D match to TRBD1 (6 bases). Germline loops: CDR1 KGHSH, CDR2 LQKENI. Trimming stripped 3 bases from V and 0 bases from J, with 17 bases between. The CDR3 length is 17 residues. The CDR3 sequence: CASSPVSGEATNYGYTF. CDR3 coding DNA: TGTGCCAGCTCACCGGTTTCAGGGGAAGCTACTAACTATGGCTACACCTTC.

This chain links TRBV4-2 with TRBJ1-1; D ambiguous. The germline V gene has CDR1 LGHNA and CDR2 YNFKEQ. V shed 1 base and J shed 4 bases, with 13 bases lying between them. The length of the CDR3 is 15 residues. CDR3 protein: CASSQAWGRSTEAFF. CDR3 DNA sequence: TGTGCCAGCAGCCAAGCTTGGGGTAGGAGCACTGAAGCTTTCTTT.

There are a few counts of this clone. V is TRBV7-9 and J is TRBJ2-7; D possibly corresponds to TRBD1 (5 bases). The V gene lost 4 bases and the J gene lost 5 bases, with 12 bases spanning the gap. The CDR3 is 13 amino acids. The germline CDR1 and CDR2 sequences are SEHNR and FQNEAQ (reference sequence). The CDR3, as DNA: TGTGCCAGCAGCTGGGGCGTCCTGGACGAGCAGTACTTC. Amino acid sequence: CASSWGVLDEQYF.

J is TRBJ1-6 and V is TRBV9; D might be TRBD1 (6 bases). CDR3 length: 15 residues. Deletions cut 1 base from V and 10 bases from J, with 15 bases between. Germline assignment: CDR1 SGDLS and CDR2 YYNGEE. This chain's CDR3 is CASSVSGASKSPLHF. CDR3 DNA sequence: TGTGCCAGCAGCGTATCAGGGGCGTCAAAGTCACCCCTCCACTTT. Drawing the rest from reference TRBV9 and TRBJ1-6, the complete variable domain is DSGVTQTPKHLITATGQRVTLRCSPRSGDLSVYWYQQSLDQGLQFLIQYYNGEERAKGNILERFSAQQFPDLHSELNLSSLELGDSALYFCASSVSGASKSPLHFGNGTRLTVT.

A single count supports this clone. This chain connects TRBV7-2 to TRBJ2-3; no clear D gene. The V gene's germline CDR1 is SGHTA and CDR2 FQGNSA. The V and J ends lost 5 bases and 4 bases respectively, with 10 bases between them. The CDR3 is made up of 13 amino acids. This CDR3 reads CASSQEKADTQYF. DNA for the CDR3: TGTGCCAGCAGCCAAGAAAAGGCAGATACGCAGTATTTT. The complete variable domain, with remaining parts taken from reference TRBV7-2 and TRBJ2-3, reads GAGVSQSPSNKVTEKGKDVELRCDPISGHTALYWYRQSLGQGLEFLIYFQGNSAPDKSGLPSDRFSAERTGGSVSTLTIQRTQQEDSAVYLCASSQEKADTQYFGPGTRLTVL.

By sample share, this clone is medium-sized. The J gene is TRBJ1-1, the V gene TRBV30, with 8 bases aligning to TRBD1. Trimming cost V 4 bases and J 3 bases; bases outside gene matches: 7. Germline-derived CDR1 and CDR2 are GTSNPN and SVGIG (reference sequence). This CDR3 contains 14 residues. In nucleotides, the CDR3 is TGTGCCTGGACCTTCGGGACAGGATACACTGAAGCTTTCTTT. Residues: CAWTFGTGYTEAFF.

This clone has more than one count but fewer than ten. This chain joins TRBV27 and TRBJ1-1; D gene unclear. Germline V gene lookup returns CDR1 MNHEY and CDR2 SMNVEV (reference sequence). The CDR3 loop spans 15 amino acids. V was cut by 5 bases and J by 1 base, with 14 bases left in between. The chain's CDR3 is CASSPRLAQNTEAFF. The CDR3 DNA sequence: TGTGCCAGCAGTCCCCGATTGGCCCAGAACACTGAAGCTTTCTTT.

The table lists this clone with a few counts. Other DNA sequences of this sample code for an identical CDR3. V usage is TRBV5-6 and J usage is TRBJ1-2, with D possibly TRBD1 on 5 matching bases. The CDR3 covers 13 residues. Germline values: CDR1 SGHDT, CDR2 YYEEEE. With 0 bases removed from V and 7 bases from J, the gap between germline ends came to 10 bases. In nucleotides, the CDR3 is TGTGCCAGCAGCTTGGTGCAGGGTGGTGGCTACACCTTC. It translates to CASSLVQGGGYTF.

The rearrangement uses TRBV6-5 and TRBJ1-6; D not certain. CDR1 and CDR2 from the germline V gene are MNHEY and SVGAGI. With 3 bases removed from V and 6 bases from J, the gap between germline ends came to 12 bases. CDR3 length: 15 amino acids. The CDR3 protein is CASSYQQEGNSPLHF. In DNA, the CDR3 is TGTGCCAGCAGTTATCAGCAGGAGGGTAATTCACCCCTCCACTTT.